Below are 17 T cell receptor beta chains sequenced from a single sample in a study of PD-1 blockade in classical Hodgkin lymphoma. Time point specified: newly diagnosed, previously untreated cHL patient sample. The protocol was immunoSEQ multiplex PCR, while the TCRdb copy is restricted to in-frame clones and leaves out a portion. The profile covers about 33,000 clones, with 94% appearing a single time and 2% to 2.5% taken by the ten largest. The sequenced material came from peripheral blood mononuclear cells (PBMCs). These receptors all stem from a human donor with classical Hodgkin lymphoma.

The V and J genes are TRBV5-8 and TRBJ2-5; D ambiguous. Germline V gene data show CDR1 as SGHTS and CDR2 as YDEGEE. This CDR3 is 13 amino acids long. The V and J ends lost 5 bases and 0 bases respectively, with 8 bases between them. CDR3 sequence (DNA): TGTGCCAGCAGTCCGCGGAACCAAGAGACCCAGTACTTC. Amino acids: CASSPRNQETQYF.

As DNA, the CDR3 is TGTGCCAGTAGTATCGGGCAGGTTGCTGGGGCCAACGTCCTGACTTTC. This encodes CASSIGQVAGANVLTF. V usage is TRBV19 and J usage is TRBJ2-6; no clear D gene. Germline V gene lookup returns CDR1 LNHDA and CDR2 SQIVND (reference sequence). The CDR3 runs 16 residues. V gave up 3 bases and J gave up 2 bases, with 11 bases separating them.

V usage is TRBV19 and J usage is TRBJ2-6, with D possibly called TRBD1 or TRBD2 (5 bases each). V lost 7 bases, J lost 0 bases, and 16 bases lay in between. This CDR3 contains 17 residues. Germline assignment: CDR1 LNHDA and CDR2 SQIVND (reference sequence). In DNA form, the CDR3 reads TGTGCCAGTACGATAACAGCCGGGACCTCTGGGGCCAACGTCCTGACTTTC. Translating it yields CASTITAGTSGANVLTF.

This clone was counted a single time. The V gene is TRBV5-1, the J gene TRBJ2-3; TRBD2 matches 11 bases. Germline loops: CDR1 SGHRS, CDR2 YFSETQ. The ends lost 4 bases at V and 3 bases at J; junction bases unmatched: 10. The CDR3 is 17 residues long. The CDR3 region has the DNA TGCGCCAGCAGCGGCCCGACTAGCGGGGAAATTACAGATACGCAGTATTTT. Translating gives CASSGPTSGEITDTQYF.

This chain connects TRBV2 to TRBJ2-7; no firm D call. The CDR3 is 12 amino acids. CDR1 is SNHLY, CDR2 FYNNEI, per germline. V lost 8 bases and J lost 1, with 9 bases in between. CDR3 coding DNA: TGTGCCAGCGATTCTGGGTCCTACGAGCAGTACTTC. Its protein product is CASDSGSYEQYF. The full variable domain, in which reference TRBV2 and TRBJ2-7 provide the parts outside the CDR3, is EPEVTQTPSHQVTQMGQEVILRCVPISNHLYFYWYRQILGQKVEFLVSFYNNEISEKSEIFDDQFSVERPDGSNFTLKIRSTKLEDSAMYFCASDSGSYEQYFGPGTRLTVT.

The chain recombines TRBV10-1 with TRBJ1-1, with 7 bases fitting TRBD1. The CDR3 covers 13 residues. J lost 11 bases, V lost 2 bases, and 8 bases had no gene match. Germline assignment: CDR1 WNHNN and CDR2 SYGVQD (reference sequence). CDR3: CASSERLGQFAFF. Written as DNA, the CDR3 is TGCGCCAGCAGTGAGCGGTTGGGACAGTTTGCTTTCTTT.

This sequence joins TRBV14 and TRBJ2-5, with 9 positions matching TRBD2. Germline CDR1 and CDR2: SGHDN and FVKESK. Losses at the gene ends were 5 bases for V and 4 bases for J; bases not matched to a gene: 8. The length of the CDR3 is 15 residues. The CDR3 here is CASSSLAGRGETQYF. The DNA of the CDR3 is TGTGCCAGCAGCTCTCTAGCGGGAAGGGGAGAGACCCAGTACTTC.

V gene TRBV19 combines with J gene TRBJ2-6, with D perhaps TRBD1 (6 bases). V dropped 3 bases and J dropped 1 base, with 16 bases sitting between them. The CDR3 extends over 18 amino acids. Germline V gives CDR1 LNHDA, CDR2 SQIVND (reference sequence). CDR3 sequence: CASSIRTAPWSGANVLTF. The CDR3 DNA reads as TGTGCCAGTAGTATCCGGACAGCCCCCTGGTCTGGGGCCAACGTCCTGACTTTC.

This chain uses TRBV4-1 with TRBJ2-1; 10 nucleotides line up with TRBD1. In germline, CDR1 is MGHRA, CDR2 YSYEKL. This CDR3 comprises 14 residues. The ends lost 4 bases at V and 6 bases at J; junction bases unmatched: 3. CDR3 sequence (DNA): TGCGCCAGCAGCCCCAGGACAGGGGGCAATGAGCAGTTCTTC. Translating gives CASSPRTGGNEQFF.

The chain uses TRBV5-4 and TRBJ1-1; D not certain. The germline CDR1 and CDR2 sequences are SGHNT and YYREEE (reference sequence). CDR3 size: 15 residues. V was pared by 4 bases and J by 8 bases, with 21 bases between. Here the CDR3 reads CASSPAERASNEAFF. CDR3 coding DNA: TGTGCCAGCAGCCCCGCAGAACGGGCATCTAACGAAGCTTTCTTT.

This rearrangement joins TRBV6-5 to TRBJ1-6; the D is unclear. CDR1 and CDR2 (germline): MNHEY, SVGAGI. This CDR3 has 11 residues. Between the trimmed V and J ends, which lost 6 bases and 6 bases, there was a span of 3 bases. The CDR3 DNA reads TGTGCCAGCAGGAGTAATTCACCCCTCCACTTT. Its translation: CASRSNSPLHF.

The chain couples TRBV11-3 to TRBJ2-7; the D gene could be TRBD1 or TRBD2 (5 bases each). Looked up from germline, CDR1 is SGHNT and CDR2 is YENEEA. The CDR3 spans 14 residues. V lost 5 bases and J lost 4, with 15 bases in between. CDR3 loop: CASSLAGNSYEQYF. Written as DNA, the CDR3 is TGTGCCAGCAGCCTAGCAGGGAATAGTTACGAGCAGTACTTC.

The V call is TRBV29-1, the J call TRBJ2-3; 7 bases match TRBD1. With 5 bases clipped from V and 3 bases from J, the junction kept 2 bases outside the gene matches. The CDR3 spans 12 residues. Germline CDR1 reads SQVTM; CDR2 reads ANQGSEA. The CDR3 coding sequence is TGCAGCGTTAGGGGACAGACAGATACGCAGTATTTT. Its translation: CSVRGQTDTQYF.

This rearrangement joins TRBV30 to TRBJ1-2, with D maybe TRBD1 (5 bases). The ends were cut back, 0 bases at V and 4 bases at J, with 18 bases in the middle. CDR3 length: 16 residues. CDR1 and CDR2 (germline): GTSNPN, SVGIG (reference sequence). The CDR3: CAWSVLVSGRGYGYTF. DNA for the CDR3: TGTGCCTGGAGTGTACTGGTGTCAGGGCGAGGCTATGGCTACACCTTC.

This chain joins TRBV5-8 and TRBJ1-5, with D possibly being TRBD1 (5 bases). Germline CDR1 is SGHTS and CDR2 is YDEGEE. This CDR3 has 15 residues. The ends were cut back, 7 bases at V and 1 base at J, with 15 bases in the middle. The CDR3 bases are TGTGCCAGCTTCCCGGGGGATAGGAGCAATCAGCCCCAGCATTTT. This encodes CASFPGDRSNQPQHF.

The genes are TRBV10-3 and TRBJ2-5; weak D call: TRBD2 (5 bases). Germline V gene data show CDR1 as ENHRY and CDR2 as SYGVKD. The CDR3 is 15 amino acids. Trimming stripped 6 bases from V and 3 bases from J, with 17 bases between. The CDR3 is CAISPRGQQKETQYF. CDR3 sequence (DNA): TGTGCCATCAGCCCCCGCGGGCAGCAAAAAGAGACCCAGTACTTC.

The rearrangement links TRBV5-6 to TRBJ2-3; unclear D gene. The CDR3 runs 13 residues. V lost 0 bases to trimming and J lost 6 bases, with 8 bases between them. CDR1 is SGHDT and CDR2 is YYEEEE in the germline V gene. This chain's CDR3 is CASSLGQFDTQYF. The CDR3 region has the DNA TGTGCCAGCAGCTTGGGTCAGTTCGATACGCAGTATTTT.